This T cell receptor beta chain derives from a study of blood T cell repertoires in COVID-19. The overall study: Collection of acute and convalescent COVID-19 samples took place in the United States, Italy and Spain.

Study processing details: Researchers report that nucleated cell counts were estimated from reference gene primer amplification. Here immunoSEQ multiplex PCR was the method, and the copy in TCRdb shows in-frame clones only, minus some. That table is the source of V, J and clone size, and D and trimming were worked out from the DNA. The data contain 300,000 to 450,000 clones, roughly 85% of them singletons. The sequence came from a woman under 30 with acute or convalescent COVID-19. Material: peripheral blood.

CDR3 sequence: CATSVRQVETQYF. In DNA form, the CDR3 reads TGTGCCACCAGCGTAAGACAGGTGGAGACCCAGTACTTC. V usage is TRBV15 and J usage is TRBJ2-5, with D tentatively TRBD1 (6 bases). Germline-derived CDR1 and CDR2 are LNHNV and YYDKDF (reference sequence). This CDR3 has 13 residues. Trimming stripped 5 bases from V and 5 bases from J, with 12 bases between.